This section outlines one T cell receptor (beta chain) sequence together with its context. As yet, its antigen is unknown. In the same sample, other DNA sequences code for this CDR3. The sample originates from a study of graft-versus-host responses after intestinal transplantation. Study context: Transplant types were multivisceral, liver-intestinal, or isolated intestinal. All recipients got anti-thymocyte globulin induction, then tacrolimus and steroids for approximately 3 years.

Germline V gives CDR1 MNHEY, CDR2 SMNVEV (reference sequence). V trimming: 4 bases; J trimming: 0 bases; junction bases outside the gene matches: 2. The CDR3 covers 14 residues. Study-level points and caveats: The marrow of recipients harbored GvH clones, and ileum or blood showed some of them first. GvH clone levels peaked in circulation, and this peak was associated with early post-transplant HvG declines.

Assay: immunoSEQ multiplex PCR; the TCRdb copy retains only in-frame clones and omits some. The sample lists 70,000 to 95,000 clones; just under 95% were seen once. The receptor comes from a human donor who was the organ donor for an intestinal transplant. Sequenced material: unstimulated CD8+ T cells sorted from spleen or lymph node cells, taken before transplant. The chain is built from TRBV27 and TRBJ2-7; 8 nucleotides align to TRBD1. CDR3 loop: CASSSGQGSYEQYF. The CDR3 nucleotides are TGTGCCAGCAGTTCCGGACAGGGCTCCTACGAGCAGTACTTC.